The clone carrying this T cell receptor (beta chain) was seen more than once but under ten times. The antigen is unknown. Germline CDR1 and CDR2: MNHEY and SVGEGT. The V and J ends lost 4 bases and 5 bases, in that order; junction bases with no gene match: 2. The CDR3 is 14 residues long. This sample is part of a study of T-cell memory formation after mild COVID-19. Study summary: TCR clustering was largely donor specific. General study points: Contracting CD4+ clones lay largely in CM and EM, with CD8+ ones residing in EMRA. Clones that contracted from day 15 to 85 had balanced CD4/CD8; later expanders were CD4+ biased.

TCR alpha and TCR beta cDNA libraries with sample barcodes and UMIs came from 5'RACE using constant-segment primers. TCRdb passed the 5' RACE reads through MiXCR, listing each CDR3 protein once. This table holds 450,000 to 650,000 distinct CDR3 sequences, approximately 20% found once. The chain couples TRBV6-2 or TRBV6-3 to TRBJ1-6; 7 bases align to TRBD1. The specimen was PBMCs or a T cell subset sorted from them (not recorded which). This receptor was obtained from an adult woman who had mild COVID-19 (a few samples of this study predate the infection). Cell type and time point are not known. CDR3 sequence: CASSSGQNNSPLHF. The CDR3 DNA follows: TGTGCCAGCAGTTCGGGACAGAATAATTCACCCCTCCACTTT.